Below, 6 T cell receptor beta chains from the same sample are listed, as sequenced in a study of blood T cell repertoires in COVID-19 (TCRdb year 2020). Library method: the immunoSEQ multiplex PCR assay. The table comes from immuneACCESS by way of TCRdb, which keeps in-frame sequences with V and J called. Part of the clones is missing from these tables; in studies checked, under half for an unresolved V gene and the rest for unknown reasons. This sample gives about 95,000 clones in total; more than 80% of them show up just once. 4% to 6% of the sample goes to the ten largest clones. Sequencing was carried out using peripheral blood. The receptor source for this set is a man older than 75 with COVID-19, enrolled during active disease.

This clone was seen a few times. The chain joins TRBV19 to TRBJ1-1, with D perhaps TRBD1 (5 bases). Germline assignment: CDR1 LNHDA and CDR2 SQIVND (reference sequence). The V end lost 4 bases, the J end lost 5 bases, and 20 bases lay between the germline ends. There are 16 residues in the CDR3. The CDR3 loop is CASSTGGGKSGTEAFF. DNA of the CDR3: TGTGCCAGTAGTACGGGGGGTGGGAAGTCGGGAACTGAAGCTTTCTTT.

The V and J genes are TRBV5-1 and TRBJ1-2; the match to TRBD1 covers 9 bases. The germline V gene has CDR1 SGHRS and CDR2 YFSETQ. The trim removed 6 bases at V and 8 bases at J, leaving 8 bases unmatched. This CDR3 spans 13 amino acids. The DNA of the CDR3 is TGCGCCAGCACCCCGGGACAGGGAGGAGGCTACACCTTC. Its translation is CASTPGQGGGYTF.

The chain employs TRBV7-2 and TRBJ1-2; the match to TRBD1 covers 7 bases. V was clipped by 1 base and J by 4 bases; unmatched bases: 6. Germline values: CDR1 SGHTA, CDR2 FQGNSA. The CDR3 is 15 amino acids. The DNA for the CDR3 is TGTGCCAGCAGCTTAGAAGGGACAGCCTTCTATGGCTACACCTTC. Residues: CASSLEGTAFYGYTF.

The chain uses TRBV29-1 and TRBJ2-7; 9 nucleotides line up with TRBD1. V gave up 3 bases and J gave up 0 bases; unmatched junction bases: 18. The CDR3 runs 19 residues. CDR1 SQVTM and CDR2 ANQGSEA come from the germline V gene. The CDR3 DNA is TGCAGCGTTGAGGGTGACTGGACAGGGGTTCCCGGGGGCTCCTACGAGCAGTACTTC. Residues: CSVEGDWTGVPGGSYEQYF.

This clone was counted at least ten times. This chain links TRBV6-2 or TRBV6-3 with TRBJ2-6, with D possibly matching TRBD1 (5 bases). Per germline, CDR1 MNHEY and CDR2 SVGEGT. There are 16 residues in the CDR3. With 1 base removed from V and 0 bases from J, the gap between germline ends came to 7 bases. The CDR3 here is CASSYFDSSGANVLTF. The CDR3 coding sequence is TGTGCCAGCAGTTACTTCGACAGCTCTGGGGCCAACGTCCTGACTTTC.

The chain employs TRBV27 and TRBJ2-2; 8 bases align to TRBD1. CDR1 and CDR2 from the germline V gene are MNHEY and SMNVEV (reference sequence). This CDR3 spans 16 amino acids. V gave up 5 bases and J gave up 3 bases; unmatched junction bases: 8. Here the CDR3 reads CASSPWDRPDTGELFF. The CDR3 nucleotides read TGTGCCAGCAGTCCATGGGACAGGCCCGACACCGGGGAGCTGTTTTTT.